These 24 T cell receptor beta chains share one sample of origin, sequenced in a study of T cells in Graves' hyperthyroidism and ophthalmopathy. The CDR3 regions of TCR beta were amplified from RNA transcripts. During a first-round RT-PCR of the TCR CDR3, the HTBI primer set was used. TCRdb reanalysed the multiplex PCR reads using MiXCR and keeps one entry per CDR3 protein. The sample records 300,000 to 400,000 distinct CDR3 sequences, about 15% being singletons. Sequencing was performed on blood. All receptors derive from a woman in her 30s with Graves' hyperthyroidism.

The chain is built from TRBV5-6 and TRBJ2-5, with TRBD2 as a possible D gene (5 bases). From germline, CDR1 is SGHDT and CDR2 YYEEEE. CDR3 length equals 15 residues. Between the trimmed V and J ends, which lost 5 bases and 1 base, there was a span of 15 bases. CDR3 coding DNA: TGTGCCAGCAGTTGGACGGAGGCAGCCCAAGAGACCCAGTACTTC. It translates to CASSWTEAAQETQYF. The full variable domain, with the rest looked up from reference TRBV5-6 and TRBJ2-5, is DAGVTQSPTHLIKTRGQQVTLRCSPKSGHDTVSWYQQALGQGPQFIFQYYEEEERQRGNFPDRFSGHQFPNYSSELNVNALLLGDSALYLCASSWTEAAQETQYFGPGTRLLVL.

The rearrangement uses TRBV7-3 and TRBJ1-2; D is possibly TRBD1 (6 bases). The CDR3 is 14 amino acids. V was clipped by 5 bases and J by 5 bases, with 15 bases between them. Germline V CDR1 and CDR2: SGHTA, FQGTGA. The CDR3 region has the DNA TGTGCCAGCAGCCCGCCGGACAGTCAATATGGCTACACCTTC. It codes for CASSPPDSQYGYTF.

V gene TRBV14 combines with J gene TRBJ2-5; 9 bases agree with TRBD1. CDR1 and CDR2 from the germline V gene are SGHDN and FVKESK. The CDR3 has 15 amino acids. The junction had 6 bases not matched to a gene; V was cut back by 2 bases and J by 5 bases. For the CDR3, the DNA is TGTGCCAGCAGCCAACTACAGGGGGCATTTGAGACCCAGTACTTC. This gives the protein CASSQLQGAFETQYF.

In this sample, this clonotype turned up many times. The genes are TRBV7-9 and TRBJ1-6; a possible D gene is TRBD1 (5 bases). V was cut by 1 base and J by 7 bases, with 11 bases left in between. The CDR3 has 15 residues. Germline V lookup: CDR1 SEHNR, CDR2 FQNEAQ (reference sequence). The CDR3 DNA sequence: TGTGCCAGCAGCTTAGGTGGGGGGGGAAATTCACCCCTCCACTTT. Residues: CASSLGGGGNSPLHF.

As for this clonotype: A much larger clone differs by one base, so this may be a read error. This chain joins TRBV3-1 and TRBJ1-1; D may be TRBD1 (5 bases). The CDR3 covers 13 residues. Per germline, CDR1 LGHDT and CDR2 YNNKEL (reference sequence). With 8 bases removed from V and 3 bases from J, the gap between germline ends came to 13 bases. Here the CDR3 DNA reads TGTGCCAGCTCTGGCAGGGCGGACACTGAAGCTTTCTTT. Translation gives CASSGRADTEAFF. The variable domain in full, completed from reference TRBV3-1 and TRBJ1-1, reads DTAVSQTPKYLVTQMGNDKSIKCEQNLGHDTMYWYKQDSKKFLKIMFSYNNKELIINETVPNRFSPKSPDKAHLNLHINSLELGDSAVYFCASSGRADTEAFFGQGTRLTVV.

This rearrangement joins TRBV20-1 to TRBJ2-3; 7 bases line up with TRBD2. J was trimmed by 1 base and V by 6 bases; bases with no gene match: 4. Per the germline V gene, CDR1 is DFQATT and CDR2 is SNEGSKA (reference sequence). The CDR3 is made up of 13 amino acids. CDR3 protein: CSAASGGTDTQYF. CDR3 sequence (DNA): TGCAGTGCGGCTAGCGGAGGCACAGATACGCAGTATTTT.

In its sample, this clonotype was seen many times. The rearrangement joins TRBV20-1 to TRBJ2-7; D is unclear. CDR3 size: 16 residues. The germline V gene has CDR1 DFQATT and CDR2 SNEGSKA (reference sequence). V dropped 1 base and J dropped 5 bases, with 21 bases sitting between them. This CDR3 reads CSARVSLPVSGDEQYF. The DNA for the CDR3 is TGCAGTGCTAGAGTTAGCCTTCCTGTTTCGGGCGACGAGCAGTACTTC.

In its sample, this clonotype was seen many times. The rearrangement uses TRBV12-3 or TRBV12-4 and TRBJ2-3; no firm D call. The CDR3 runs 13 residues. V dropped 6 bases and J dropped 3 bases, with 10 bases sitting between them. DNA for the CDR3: TGTGCCAGCAGCCAATTCACAACAGATACGCAGTATTTT. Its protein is CASSQFTTDTQYF.

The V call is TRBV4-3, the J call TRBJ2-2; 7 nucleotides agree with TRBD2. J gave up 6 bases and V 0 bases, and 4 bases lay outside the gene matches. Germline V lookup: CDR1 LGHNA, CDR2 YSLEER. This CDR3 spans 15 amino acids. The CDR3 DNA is TGCGCCAGCAGCCAAGATCCAGGACTAGCCGGGGAGCTGTTTTTT. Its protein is CASSQDPGLAGELFF.

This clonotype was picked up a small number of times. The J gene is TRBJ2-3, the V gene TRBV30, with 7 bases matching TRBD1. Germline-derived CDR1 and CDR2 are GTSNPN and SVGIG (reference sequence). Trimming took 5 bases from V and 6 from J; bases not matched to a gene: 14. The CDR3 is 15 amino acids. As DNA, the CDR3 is TGTGCCTGGGCCCGCGGCAAGGGGGCCCCCGATACGCAGTATTTT. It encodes CAWARGKGAPDTQYF.

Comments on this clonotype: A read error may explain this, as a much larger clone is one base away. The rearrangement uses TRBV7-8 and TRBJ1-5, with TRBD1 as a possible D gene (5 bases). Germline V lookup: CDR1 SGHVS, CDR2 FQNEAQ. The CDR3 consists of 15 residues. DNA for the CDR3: TGTGCCAGCACTATTGGCAGGGATTTGGGTCAGTCCCAGCATTTT. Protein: CASTIGRDLGQSQHF.

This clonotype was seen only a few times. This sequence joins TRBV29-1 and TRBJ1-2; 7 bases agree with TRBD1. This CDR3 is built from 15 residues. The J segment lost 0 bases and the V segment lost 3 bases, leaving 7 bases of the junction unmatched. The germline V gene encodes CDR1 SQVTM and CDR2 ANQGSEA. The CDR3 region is CSVEGGTAANYGYTF. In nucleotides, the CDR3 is TGCAGCGTTGAGGGGGGGACAGCAGCTAACTATGGCTACACCTTC.

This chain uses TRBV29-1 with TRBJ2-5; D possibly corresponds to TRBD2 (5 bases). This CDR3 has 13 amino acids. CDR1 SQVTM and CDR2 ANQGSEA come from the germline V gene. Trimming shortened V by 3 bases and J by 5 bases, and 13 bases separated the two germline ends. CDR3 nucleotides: TGCAGCGTTGAGACTGGACTCATGGAGACCCAGTACTTC. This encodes CSVETGLMETQYF. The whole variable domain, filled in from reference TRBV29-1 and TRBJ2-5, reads SAVISQKPSRDICQRGTSLTIQCQVDSQVTMMFWYRQQPGQSLTLIATANQGSEATYESGFVIDKFPISRPNLTFSTLTVSNMSPEDSSIYLCSVETGLMETQYFGPGTRLLVL.

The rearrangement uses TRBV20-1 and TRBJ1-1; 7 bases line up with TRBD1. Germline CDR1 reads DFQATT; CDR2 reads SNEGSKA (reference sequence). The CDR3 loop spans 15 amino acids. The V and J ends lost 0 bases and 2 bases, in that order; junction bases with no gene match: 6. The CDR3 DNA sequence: TGCAGTGCTAGAGACCCCGGGACAGCCAACACTGAAGCTTTCTTT. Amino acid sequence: CSARDPGTANTEAFF.

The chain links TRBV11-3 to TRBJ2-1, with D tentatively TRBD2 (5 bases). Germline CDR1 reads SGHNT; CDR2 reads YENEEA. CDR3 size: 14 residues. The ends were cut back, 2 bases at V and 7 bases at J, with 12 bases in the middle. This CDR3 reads CASSLQARGNEQFF. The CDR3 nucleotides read TGTGCCAGCAGCTTACAGGCTCGCGGGAATGAGCAGTTCTTC.

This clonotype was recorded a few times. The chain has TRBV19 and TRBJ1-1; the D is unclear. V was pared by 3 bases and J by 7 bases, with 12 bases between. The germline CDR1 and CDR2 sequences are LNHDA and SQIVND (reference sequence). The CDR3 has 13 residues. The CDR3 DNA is TGTGCCAGTAGTATGTCAGATCCAGTTGAAGCTTTCTTT. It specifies CASSMSDPVEAFF.

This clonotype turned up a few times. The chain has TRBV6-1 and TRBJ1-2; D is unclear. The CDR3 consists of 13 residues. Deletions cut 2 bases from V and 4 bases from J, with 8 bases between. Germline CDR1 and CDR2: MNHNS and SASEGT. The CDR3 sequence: CASSELGSYGYTF. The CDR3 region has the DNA TGTGCCAGCAGTGAATTGGGGAGCTATGGCTACACCTTC.

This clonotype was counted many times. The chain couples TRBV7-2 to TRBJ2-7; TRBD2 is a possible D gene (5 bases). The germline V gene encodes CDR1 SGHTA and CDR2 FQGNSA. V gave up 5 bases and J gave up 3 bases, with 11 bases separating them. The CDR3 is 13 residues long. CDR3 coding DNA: TGTGCCAGCAGCGGGCTACTAGGCTACGAGCAGTACTTC. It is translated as CASSGLLGYEQYF.

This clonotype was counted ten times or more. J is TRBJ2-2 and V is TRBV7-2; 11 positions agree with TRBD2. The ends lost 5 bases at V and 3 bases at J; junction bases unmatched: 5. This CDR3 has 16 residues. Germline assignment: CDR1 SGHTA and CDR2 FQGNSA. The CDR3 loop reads CASSPASGRYTGELFF. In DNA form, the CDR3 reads TGTGCCAGCAGCCCCGCTAGCGGGAGGTACACCGGGGAGCTGTTTTTT.

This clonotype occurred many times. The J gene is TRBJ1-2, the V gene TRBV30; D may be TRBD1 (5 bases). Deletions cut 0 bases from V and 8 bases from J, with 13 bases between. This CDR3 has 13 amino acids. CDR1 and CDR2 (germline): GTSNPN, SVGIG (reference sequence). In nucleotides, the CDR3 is TGTGCCTGGAGTGTTAGGGGAGGGAGCGGCTACACCTTC. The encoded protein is CAWSVRGGSGYTF.

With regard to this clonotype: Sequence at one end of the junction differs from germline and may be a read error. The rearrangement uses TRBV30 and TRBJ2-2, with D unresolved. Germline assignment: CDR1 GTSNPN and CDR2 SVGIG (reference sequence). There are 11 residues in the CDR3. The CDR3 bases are TGCATAGGCAGGAACACCGGGGAGCTGTTTTTT. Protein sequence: CIGRNTGELFF.

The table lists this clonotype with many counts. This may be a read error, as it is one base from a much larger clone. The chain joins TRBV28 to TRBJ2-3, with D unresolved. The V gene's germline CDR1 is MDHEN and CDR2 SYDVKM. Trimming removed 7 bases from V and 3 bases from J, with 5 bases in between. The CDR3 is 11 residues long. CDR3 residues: CASIETDTQYF. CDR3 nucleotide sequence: TGTGCCAGCATTGAGACAGATACGCAGTATTTT.

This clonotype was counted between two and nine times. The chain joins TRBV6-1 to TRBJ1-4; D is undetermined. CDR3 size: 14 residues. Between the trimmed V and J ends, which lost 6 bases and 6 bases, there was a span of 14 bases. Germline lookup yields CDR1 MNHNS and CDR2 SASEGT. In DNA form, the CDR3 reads TGTGCCAGCAGCCCCGGGTCGCCCCATGAAAAACTGTTTTTT. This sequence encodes CASSPGSPHEKLFF.

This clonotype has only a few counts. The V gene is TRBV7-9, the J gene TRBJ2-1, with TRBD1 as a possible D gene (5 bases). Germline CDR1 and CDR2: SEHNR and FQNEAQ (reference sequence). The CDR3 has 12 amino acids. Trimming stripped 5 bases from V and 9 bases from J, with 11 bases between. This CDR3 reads CASSEQGVEQFF. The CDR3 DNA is TGTGCCAGCAGCGAGCAGGGCGTTGAGCAGTTCTTC. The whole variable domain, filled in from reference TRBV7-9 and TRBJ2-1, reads DTGVSQNPRHKITKRGQNVTFRCDPISEHNRLYWYRQTLGQGPEFLTYFQNEAQLEKSRLLSDRFSAERPKGSFSTLEIQRTEQGDSAMYLCASSEQGVEQFFGPGTRLTVL.